This T cell receptor beta chain was sequenced for a study of T cells in Graves' hyperthyroidism and ophthalmopathy. Broader study findings: A model of 13 V-J features distinguished ophthalmopathy from stable hyperthyroidism.

Germline trimming cut 5 bases from V and 5 bases from J; bases unmatched to any gene: 13. The CDR3 contains 17 residues. Germline CDR1 and CDR2: MGHRA and YSYEKL. As regards this clonotype: Its antigen is unknown.

PBMCs were collected from an approximately 9 ml volume of fresh peripheral blood. Researchers took RNA transcripts and amplified the TCR beta CDR3 regions from them. The TCR CDR3 first-round RT-PCR relied on the HTBI primer set. MiXCR was run by TCRdb on the multiplex PCR reads, yielding one entry per CDR3 protein. This table holds approximately 400,000 distinct CDR3 sequences, roughly 14% found once. Sequencing input: blood. The rearrangement uses TRBV4-1 and TRBJ2-3, with 10 bases lining up with TRBD2. The sequence came from a man aged 25 to 40 with Graves' hyperthyroidism that later progressed to Graves' ophthalmopathy. The CDR3 spells CASSSGGLAGEVDTQYF. The CDR3 DNA reads TGCGCCAGCAGCTCCGGAGGGCTAGCGGGGGAAGTAGATACGCAGTATTTT.